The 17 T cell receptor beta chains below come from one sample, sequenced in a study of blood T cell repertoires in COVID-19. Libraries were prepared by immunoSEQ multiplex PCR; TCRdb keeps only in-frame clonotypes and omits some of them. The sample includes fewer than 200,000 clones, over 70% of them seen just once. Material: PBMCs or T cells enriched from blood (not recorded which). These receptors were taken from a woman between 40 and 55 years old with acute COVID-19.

The CDR3 protein is CATSRVAEGNTIYF. The CDR3 DNA reads as TGTGCCACCAGCAGAGTAGCTGAGGGAAACACCATATATTTT. The rearrangement links TRBV15 to TRBJ1-3; D is undetermined. The CDR3 is 14 amino acids. The germline gives CDR1 LNHNV, CDR2 YYDKDF (reference sequence). V lost 1 base and J lost 4, with 8 bases in between.

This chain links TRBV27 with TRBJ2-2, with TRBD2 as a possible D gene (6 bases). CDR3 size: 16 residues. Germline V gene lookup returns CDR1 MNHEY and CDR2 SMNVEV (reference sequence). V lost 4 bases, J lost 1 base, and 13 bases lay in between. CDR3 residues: CASSWDSRLNTGELFF. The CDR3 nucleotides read TGTGCCAGCAGTTGGGACTCGCGCCTGAACACCGGGGAGCTGTTTTTT.

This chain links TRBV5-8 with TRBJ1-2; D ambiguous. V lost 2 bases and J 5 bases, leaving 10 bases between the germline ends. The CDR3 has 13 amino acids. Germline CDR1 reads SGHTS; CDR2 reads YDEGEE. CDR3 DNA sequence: TGTGCCAGCAGCTTAGAGCGAGTATATGGCTACACCTTC. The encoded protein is CASSLERVYGYTF.

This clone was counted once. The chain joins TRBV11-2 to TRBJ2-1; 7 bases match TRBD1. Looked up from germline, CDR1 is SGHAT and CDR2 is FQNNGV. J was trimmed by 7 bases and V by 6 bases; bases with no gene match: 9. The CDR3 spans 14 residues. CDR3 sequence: CASRPGTVKNEQFF. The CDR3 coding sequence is TGTGCCAGCAGACCCGGGACAGTCAAAAATGAGCAGTTCTTC. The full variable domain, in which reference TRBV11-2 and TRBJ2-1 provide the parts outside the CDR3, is EAGVAQSPRYKIIEKRQSVAFWCNPISGHATLYWYQQILGQGPKLLIQFQNNGVVDDSQLPKDRFSAERLKGVDSTLKIQPAKLEDSAVYLCASRPGTVKNEQFFGPGTRLTVL.

For the CDR3, the DNA is TGTGCCAGCTCAGTAGCCGGTGGCAATGAGCAGTTCTTC. As protein: CASSVAGGNEQFF. The V gene is TRBV18, the J gene TRBJ2-1; D is uncertain. Germline-derived CDR1 and CDR2 are KGHSH and LQKENI. CDR3 length: 13 amino acids. V was trimmed by 5 bases and J by 6 bases, leaving 11 bases between them.

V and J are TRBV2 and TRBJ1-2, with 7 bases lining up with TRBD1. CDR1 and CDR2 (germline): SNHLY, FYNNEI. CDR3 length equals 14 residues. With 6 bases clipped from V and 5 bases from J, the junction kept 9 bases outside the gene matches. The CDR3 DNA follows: TGTGCCAGCAGGAGACAGGGAATGGGATATGGCTACACCTTC. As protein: CASRRQGMGYGYTF.

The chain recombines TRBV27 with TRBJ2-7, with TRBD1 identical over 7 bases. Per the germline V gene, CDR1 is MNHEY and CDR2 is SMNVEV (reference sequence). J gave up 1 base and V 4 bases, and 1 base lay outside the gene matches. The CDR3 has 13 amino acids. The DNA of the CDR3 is TGTGCCAGCAGTTGGGACAGTTCCTACGAGCAGTACTTC. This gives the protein CASSWDSSYEQYF.

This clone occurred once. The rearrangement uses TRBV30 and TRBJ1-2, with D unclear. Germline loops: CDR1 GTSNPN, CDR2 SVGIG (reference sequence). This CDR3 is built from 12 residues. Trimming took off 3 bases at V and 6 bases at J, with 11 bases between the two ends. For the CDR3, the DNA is TGTGCCTGGAGCACAAGTACCCATGGCTACACCTTC. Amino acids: CAWSTSTHGYTF. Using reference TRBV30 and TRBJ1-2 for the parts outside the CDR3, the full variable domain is SQTIHQWPATLVQPVGSPLSLECTVEGTSNPNLYWYRQAAGRGLQLLFYSVGIGQISSEVPQNLSASRPQDRQFILSSKKLLLSDSGFYLCAWSTSTHGYTFGSGTRLTVV.

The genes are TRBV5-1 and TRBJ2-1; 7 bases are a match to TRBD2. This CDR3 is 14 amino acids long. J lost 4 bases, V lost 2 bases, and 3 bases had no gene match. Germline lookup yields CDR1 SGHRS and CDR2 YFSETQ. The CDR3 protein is CASSLSGEYNEQFF. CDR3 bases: TGCGCCAGCAGCTTAAGCGGGGAGTACAATGAGCAGTTCTTC.

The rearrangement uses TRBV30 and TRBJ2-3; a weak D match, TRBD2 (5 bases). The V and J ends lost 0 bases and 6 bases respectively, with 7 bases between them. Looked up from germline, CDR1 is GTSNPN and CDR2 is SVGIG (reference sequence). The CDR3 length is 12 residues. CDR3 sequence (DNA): TGTGCCTGGAGTGTTAGCGAGGATACGCAGTATTTT. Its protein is CAWSVSEDTQYF. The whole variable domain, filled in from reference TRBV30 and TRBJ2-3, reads SQTIHQWPATLVQPVGSPLSLECTVEGTSNPNLYWYRQAAGRGLQLLFYSVGIGQISSEVPQNLSASRPQDRQFILSSKKLLLSDSGFYLCAWSVSEDTQYFGPGTRLTVL.

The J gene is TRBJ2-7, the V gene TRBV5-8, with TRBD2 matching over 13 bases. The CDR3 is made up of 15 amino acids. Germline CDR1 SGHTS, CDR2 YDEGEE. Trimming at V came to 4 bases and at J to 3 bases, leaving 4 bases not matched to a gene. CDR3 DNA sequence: TGTGCCAGCAGCATAGGGACTAGCGGGAACTACGAGCAGTACTTC. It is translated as CASSIGTSGNYEQYF.

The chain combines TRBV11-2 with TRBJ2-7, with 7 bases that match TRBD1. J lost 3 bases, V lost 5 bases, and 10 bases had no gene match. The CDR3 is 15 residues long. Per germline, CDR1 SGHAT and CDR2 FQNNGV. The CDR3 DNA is TGTGCCAGCAGCCCACTGACAGGGCAAGGCTACGAGCAGTACTTC. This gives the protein CASSPLTGQGYEQYF. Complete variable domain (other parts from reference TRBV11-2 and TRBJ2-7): EAGVAQSPRYKIIEKRQSVAFWCNPISGHATLYWYQQILGQGPKLLIQFQNNGVVDDSQLPKDRFSAERLKGVDSTLKIQPAKLEDSAVYLCASSPLTGQGYEQYFGPGTRLTVT.

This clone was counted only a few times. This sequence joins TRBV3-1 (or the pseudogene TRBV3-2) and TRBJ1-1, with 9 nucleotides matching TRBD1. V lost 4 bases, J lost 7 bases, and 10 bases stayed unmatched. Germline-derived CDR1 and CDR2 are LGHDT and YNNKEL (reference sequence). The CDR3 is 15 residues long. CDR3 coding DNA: TGTGCCAGCAGCCGGAACAGGGGGCTAGGGGGTGAAGCTTTCTTT. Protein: CASSRNRGLGGEAFF.

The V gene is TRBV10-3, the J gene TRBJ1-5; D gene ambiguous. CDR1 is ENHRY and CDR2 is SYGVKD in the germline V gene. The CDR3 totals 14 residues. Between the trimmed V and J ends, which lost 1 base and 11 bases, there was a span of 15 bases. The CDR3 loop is CAISEYGPQEAQHF. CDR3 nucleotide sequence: TGTGCCATCAGTGAGTATGGACCTCAGGAGGCCCAGCATTTT.

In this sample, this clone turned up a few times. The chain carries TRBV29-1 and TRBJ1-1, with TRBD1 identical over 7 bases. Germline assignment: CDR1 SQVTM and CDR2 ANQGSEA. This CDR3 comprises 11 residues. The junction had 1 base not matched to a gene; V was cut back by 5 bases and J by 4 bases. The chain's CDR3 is CSVRQGTEAFF. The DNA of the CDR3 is TGCAGCGTTCGACAGGGCACTGAAGCTTTCTTT.

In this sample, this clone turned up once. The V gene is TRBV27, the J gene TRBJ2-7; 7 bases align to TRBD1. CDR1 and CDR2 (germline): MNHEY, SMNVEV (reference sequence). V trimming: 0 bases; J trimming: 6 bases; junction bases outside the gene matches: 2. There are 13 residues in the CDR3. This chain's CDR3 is CASSLSTGTEQYF. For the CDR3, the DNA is TGTGCCAGCAGTTTATCGACAGGGACCGAGCAGTACTTC.

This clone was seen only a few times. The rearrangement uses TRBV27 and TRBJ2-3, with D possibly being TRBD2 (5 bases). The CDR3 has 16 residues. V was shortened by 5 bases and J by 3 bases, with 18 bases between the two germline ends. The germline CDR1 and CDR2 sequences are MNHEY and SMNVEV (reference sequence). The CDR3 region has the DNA TGTGCCAGCAGTCCCCAGACTATTCGGGCGACAGATACGCAGTATTTT. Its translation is CASSPQTIRATDTQYF.